These T cell receptor beta chains were read from a single sample in a study of beta chain features in type 1 diabetes. Profiled with immunoSEQ multiplex PCR; TCRdb holds only in-frame clones, not every one. This table holds roughly 370,000 clones, about 14% found once. Sequencing was done on a sample of naive CD4+ T cells from blood. The receptors here all came from a man aged 30 to 39 in good health. Each CDR3 is given with its conserved first and last residue. The order of the fields is clone size, J gene, V gene, CDR3 protein. Rows give clone size only sometimes, using once, few, many, or a class for an expanded clone.

clone_size: .
j_call: TRBJ2-5
v_call: TRBV7-7
cdr3_aa: CASSRRASGETQYF

clone_size: .
j_call: TRBJ2-7
v_call: TRBV7-9
cdr3_aa: CASSFFQGTGYYEQYF

clone_size: .
j_call: TRBJ2-3
v_call: TRBV5-1
cdr3_aa: CASSRTRAGADTQYF

clone_size: .
j_call: TRBJ2-5
v_call: TRBV9
cdr3_aa: CASSVAGGGTQETQYF

clone_size: many
j_call: TRBJ2-4
v_call: TRBV5-4
cdr3_aa: CASTRDRANIQYF

clone_size: few
j_call: TRBJ2-3
v_call: TRBV7-2
cdr3_aa: CASSPQPAGYGTDTQYF

clone_size: .
j_call: TRBJ2-3
v_call: TRBV5-4
cdr3_aa: CASGERLAAHTDTQYF

clone_size: few
j_call: TRBJ2-4
v_call: TRBV6-5
cdr3_aa: CASSSDGIWNIQYF

clone_size: .
j_call: TRBJ2-5
v_call: TRBV30
cdr3_aa: CAWSQQGAETQYF

clone_size: .
j_call: TRBJ2-5
v_call: TRBV4-1
cdr3_aa: CASSTSGTSVQETQYF

clone_size: few
j_call: TRBJ2-3
v_call: TRBV5-4
cdr3_aa: CASSRAGLRVTQYF

clone_size: .
j_call: TRBJ2-7
v_call: TRBV7-2
cdr3_aa: CASSLASVSPYEQYF

clone_size: .
j_call: TRBJ2-3
v_call: TRBV5-4
cdr3_aa: CASSLAQGTDTQYF

clone_size: few
j_call: TRBJ2-1
v_call: TRBV7-9
cdr3_aa: CASSLWAGPTDNEQFF

clone_size: few
j_call: TRBJ2-3
v_call: TRBV2
cdr3_aa: CASKPSNTDTQYF

clone_size: .
j_call: TRBJ2-3
v_call: TRBV18
cdr3_aa: CASSPSERGVTDTQYF

clone_size: .
j_call: TRBJ2-1
v_call: TRBV27
cdr3_aa: CASSVTSGRTFF

clone_size: few
j_call: TRBJ1-3
v_call: TRBV6-5
cdr3_aa: CASKRTFSGNTIYF

clone_size: few
j_call: TRBJ2-5
v_call: TRBV7-9
cdr3_aa: CASSPTAVSQETQYF

clone_size: .
j_call: TRBJ2-1
v_call: TRBV7-8
cdr3_aa: CASSNSGGPPNEQFF

clone_size: few
j_call: TRBJ1-1
v_call: TRBV19
cdr3_aa: CASSTNRDAAFF

clone_size: few
j_call: TRBJ2-3
v_call: TRBV4-3
cdr3_aa: CASSQLSGSEDTQYF

clone_size: few
j_call: TRBJ1-1
v_call: TRBV25-1
cdr3_aa: CASSEYIVGTAGAFF

clone_size: .
j_call: TRBJ2-5
v_call: TRBV6-6
cdr3_aa: CASKERETQYF

clone_size: few
j_call: TRBJ2-1
v_call: TRBV4-2
cdr3_aa: CASSQGRTSGGRDEQFF

clone_size: few
j_call: TRBJ1-1
v_call: TRBV7-9
cdr3_aa: CASSLEGGLAFF

clone_size: .
j_call: TRBJ2-3
v_call: TRBV5-1
cdr3_aa: CASSLAVGSDTQYF

clone_size: few
j_call: TRBJ1-4
v_call: TRBV30
cdr3_aa: CAWSGYRQGWDEKLFF

clone_size: .
j_call: TRBJ1-1
v_call: TRBV6-5
cdr3_aa: CASSRGNTEAFF

clone_size: few
j_call: TRBJ2-7
v_call: TRBV7-2
cdr3_aa: CASSLYATLTYEQYF

clone_size: few
j_call: TRBJ1-4
v_call: TRBV30
cdr3_aa: CAWSQGGSNEKLFF

clone_size: few
j_call: TRBJ1-1
v_call: TRBV5-1
cdr3_aa: CASSLESGGFTEAFF

clone_size: once
j_call: TRBJ2-7
v_call: TRBV7-2
cdr3_aa: CASSSSGSEQYF

clone_size: few
j_call: TRBJ1-1
v_call: TRBV6-1
cdr3_aa: CASNRGQFTEAFF

clone_size: .
j_call: TRBJ1-6
v_call: TRBV27
cdr3_aa: CASSLYQGSGDNLHF

clone_size: few
j_call: TRBJ2-1
v_call: TRBV27
cdr3_aa: CASREMGGPRNEQFF

clone_size: .
j_call: TRBJ2-4
v_call: TRBV6-6
cdr3_aa: CASSYRTGGRENIQYF

clone_size: few
j_call: TRBJ2-3
v_call: TRBV7-9
cdr3_aa: CASSWGLAGTDTQYF

clone_size: .
j_call: TRBJ2-5
v_call: TRBV5-1
cdr3_aa: CASSLRTYQETQYF

clone_size: .
j_call: TRBJ2-7
v_call: TRBV9
cdr3_aa: CASSVGAGSYEQYF

clone_size: .
j_call: TRBJ2-5
v_call: TRBV23-1
cdr3_aa: CASSQSSLAGATRETQYF

clone_size: .
j_call: TRBJ2-2
v_call: TRBV28
cdr3_aa: CASSAWSTRNTGELFF

clone_size: few
j_call: TRBJ2-5
v_call: TRBV29-1
cdr3_aa: CSVGQIQETQYF

clone_size: .
j_call: TRBJ2-1
v_call: TRBV10-3
cdr3_aa: CAISVGTSVDEQFF

clone_size: few
j_call: TRBJ1-5
v_call: TRBV7-2
cdr3_aa: CASSLVGQGNQPQHF

clone_size: .
j_call: TRBJ1-4
v_call: TRBV29-1
cdr3_aa: CSVVAGPPNEKLFF

clone_size: few
j_call: TRBJ2-1
v_call: TRBV5-4
cdr3_aa: CASSTGELNEQFF

clone_size: few
j_call: TRBJ1-1
v_call: TRBV14
cdr3_aa: CASSHRGLNTEAFF

clone_size: .
j_call: TRBJ2-5
v_call: TRBV7-9
cdr3_aa: CASSWDLQETQYF